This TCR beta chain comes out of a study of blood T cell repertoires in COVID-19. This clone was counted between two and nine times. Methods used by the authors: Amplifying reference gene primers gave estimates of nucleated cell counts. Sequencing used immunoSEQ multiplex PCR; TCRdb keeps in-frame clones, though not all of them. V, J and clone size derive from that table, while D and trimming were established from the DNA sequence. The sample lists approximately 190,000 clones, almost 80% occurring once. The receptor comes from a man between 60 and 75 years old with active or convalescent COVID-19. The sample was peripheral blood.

DNA for the CDR3: TGCGCCAGCAGAGCGGGCCTTTCCTACGAGCAGTACTTC. This encodes CASRAGLSYEQYF. V usage is TRBV10-1 and J usage is TRBJ2-7, with D tentatively TRBD2 (6 bases). The CDR3 has 13 amino acids. Germline CDR1 WNHNN, CDR2 SYGVQD (reference sequence). Trimming took off 6 bases at V and 1 base at J, with 10 bases between the two ends.